The T cell receptor beta chain under discussion was sequenced for a study of shared clonotypes between healthy human individuals. The study's findings and limits: Expectations were that clonotype sharing among donors would be affected by sequencing depth. Sampling involved blood alone; tissue repertoires likely differ. Approximately 5.3% was the fraction of naive CD4 clonotypes found shared across several donors. Rarefaction demonstrated incomplete sorted-subset sequencing despite large depth.

The naive CD8 fraction comprised CD45RO-negative cells positively selected for CCR7 and excluded terminally differentiated effector memory CD45RA+ cells. The repertoire was sequenced with immunoSEQ multiplex PCR; TCRdb's copy has only in-frame clones and lacks some. The table shows about 680,000 clones, with under 95% occurring only once. Worth noting for this clone: What it recognizes is unknown.

J gave up 3 bases and V 3 bases, and 7 bases lay outside the gene matches. This CDR3 has 15 amino acids. Germline V gene lookup returns CDR1 SGHAT and CDR2 FQNNGV. The chain is built from TRBV11-2 and TRBJ2-7, with TRBD1 matching 8 bases. Sequenced input: naive CD8+ T cells sorted from blood. The TCR originated in a man younger than 40 in good health. CDR3 sequence: CASSFLPDRGYEQYF. CDR3 DNA sequence: TGTGCCAGCAGCTTCCTCCCCGACAGGGGCTACGAGCAGTACTTC.